Listed below are T cell receptor beta chains from one sample, sequenced in a study of human T cells and chemical hapten exposure. One entry per CDR3 protein results from TCRdb running MiXCR on the RACE reads. The table shows some 91,000 distinct CDR3 sequences, with 25% to 35% occurring only once. Here the sequenced sample was whole blood, taken in connection with sensitization to the hapten diphenylcyclopropenone (DPC). These receptors were obtained from a man between 40 and 49 years old with alopecia areata. Some clones in this sample may be carry-over from other donors' samples. The CDR3 runs from the conserved cysteine through the conserved F or W. Fields, in order: D gene, clone size, V gene, J gene, CDR3 protein, CDR3 DNA. The D gene is left open where the match is weak. Rows may omit the clone size; those that give it use once, few, many or a size class.

D gene: TRBD1
clone size: .
V gene: TRBV7-9
J gene: TRBJ1-5
CDR3 protein: CASSPDRGSVNQPQHF
CDR3 DNA: TGTGCCAGCAGCCCAGACAGGGGGTCCGTCAATCAGCCCCAGCATTTT

D gene: .
clone size: .
V gene: TRBV28
J gene: TRBJ1-5
CDR3 protein: CASSLLPGGQGGQPQHF
CDR3 DNA: TGTGCCAGCAGCCTACTCCCGGGGGGGCAGGGTGGTCAGCCCCAGCATTTT

D gene: TRBD2
clone size: .
V gene: TRBV20-1
J gene: TRBJ2-1
CDR3 protein: CSARAGSGRGEQFF
CDR3 DNA: TGCAGTGCTAGAGCCGGAAGCGGGAGGGGTGAGCAGTTCTTC

D gene: TRBD1
clone size: .
V gene: TRBV20-1
J gene: TRBJ2-7
CDR3 protein: CSARDGDRGSGEQYF
CDR3 DNA: TGCAGTGCTAGAGATGGGGACAGGGGATCGGGAGAGCAGTACTTC

D gene: .
clone size: .
V gene: TRBV12-3/TRBV12-4
J gene: TRBJ1-4
CDR3 protein: CASSRGTPGLEKLFF
CDR3 DNA: TGTGCCAGCAGTCGAGGGACACCGGGTCTTGAAAAACTGTTTTTT

D gene: TRBD1
clone size: .
V gene: TRBV12-3/TRBV12-4
J gene: TRBJ1-1
CDR3 protein: CASSLSGGTEAFF
CDR3 DNA: TGTGCCAGCAGTTTGTCAGGGGGTACGGAAGCTTTCTTT

D gene: .
clone size: few
V gene: TRBV7-2
J gene: TRBJ2-4
CDR3 protein: CASSLPGRAKNIQYF
CDR3 DNA: TGTGCCAGCAGCTTACCTGGCAGGGCCAAAAACATTCAGTACTTC

D gene: .
clone size: .
V gene: TRBV10-1
J gene: TRBJ2-2
CDR3 protein: CASSPLPGNTGELFF
CDR3 DNA: TGCGCCAGCAGCCCCCTCCCTGGGAACACCGGGGAGCTGTTTTTT

D gene: TRBD2
clone size: .
V gene: TRBV2
J gene: TRBJ2-3
CDR3 protein: CASRGSGGPGDTQYF
CDR3 DNA: TGTGCCAGCAGAGGTAGCGGGGGGCCTGGAGATACGCAGTATTTT

D gene: .
clone size: few
V gene: TRBV4-2
J gene: TRBJ2-7
CDR3 protein: CASSPHLPSFSGTRRVVAYEQYF
CDR3 DNA: TGTGCCAGCAGCCCTCACCTACCCTCGTTTTCAGGGACAAGAAGGGTGGTTGCCTACGAGCAGTACTTC

D gene: .
clone size: few
V gene: TRBV30
J gene: TRBJ2-7
CDR3 protein: CAWSVRRDTSEQYF
CDR3 DNA: TGTGCCTGGAGTGTACGGAGGGATACTAGCGAGCAGTACTTC

D gene: .
clone size: .
V gene: TRBV12-3/TRBV12-4
J gene: TRBJ2-1
CDR3 protein: CASTFDNYNEQFF
CDR3 DNA: TGTGCCAGCACCTTCGACAACTACAATGAGCAGTTCTTC

D gene: .
clone size: .
V gene: TRBV20-1
J gene: TRBJ1-2
CDR3 protein: CSARFRPKGDGGYTF
CDR3 DNA: TGCAGTGCTAGATTTCGTCCGAAGGGAGATGGAGGCTACACCTTC

D gene: .
clone size: few
V gene: TRBV6-2/TRBV6-3
J gene: TRBJ2-7
CDR3 protein: CASSLGSLSYEQYF
CDR3 DNA: TGTGCCAGCAGCCTCGGTAGCCTGTCCTACGAGCAGTACTTC

D gene: .
clone size: .
V gene: TRBV28
J gene: TRBJ2-6
CDR3 protein: CASSRDAGYSGANVLTF
CDR3 DNA: TGTGCCAGCAGCCGTGACGCCGGTTACTCTGGGGCCAACGTCCTGACTTTC

D gene: TRBD2
clone size: .
V gene: TRBV7-2
J gene: TRBJ2-3
CDR3 protein: CASSLEGGRGTDTQYF
CDR3 DNA: TGTGCCAGCAGCTTAGAGGGCGGGAGGGGCACAGATACGCAGTATTTT

D gene: .
clone size: .
V gene: TRBV2
J gene: TRBJ2-5
CDR3 protein: CASSILRQETQYF
CDR3 DNA: TGTGCCAGCAGCATCCTTAGACAAGAGACCCAGTACTTC

D gene: TRBD1
clone size: .
V gene: TRBV6-1
J gene: TRBJ1-6
CDR3 protein: CASSPGRTGGFEPLHF
CDR3 DNA: TGTGCCAGCAGTCCCGGAAGGACAGGGGGTTTTGAGCCCCTCCACTTT

D gene: .
clone size: few
V gene: TRBV2
J gene: TRBJ2-3
CDR3 protein: CASSESWTGDTQYF
CDR3 DNA: TGTGCCAGCAGTGAAAGTTGGACGGGAGATACGCAGTATTTT

D gene: .
clone size: few
V gene: TRBV7-2
J gene: TRBJ2-3
CDR3 protein: CASSLPGTDTQYF
CDR3 DNA: TGTGCCAGCAGCTTACCCGGCACAGATACGCAGTATTTT

D gene: .
clone size: .
V gene: TRBV5-1
J gene: TRBJ2-5
CDR3 protein: CASSSTETQYF
CDR3 DNA: TGTGCCAGCAGTAGTACAGAGACCCAGTACTTC

D gene: TRBD2
clone size: .
V gene: TRBV6-5
J gene: TRBJ2-7
CDR3 protein: CASRPVGGSYEQYF
CDR3 DNA: TGTGCCAGCAGGCCCGTGGGGGGGTCCTACGAGCAGTACTTC

D gene: TRBD1
clone size: few
V gene: TRBV20-1
J gene: TRBJ2-7
CDR3 protein: CSAKGQGPYEQYF
CDR3 DNA: TGCAGTGCTAAGGGACAGGGGCCCTACGAGCAGTACTTC

D gene: TRBD1
clone size: few
V gene: TRBV20-1
J gene: TRBJ1-6
CDR3 protein: CSATPGTGSSPLHF
CDR3 DNA: TGCAGTGCTACACCCGGGACAGGGAGTTCACCCCTCCACTTT

D gene: TRBD1
clone size: .
V gene: TRBV27
J gene: TRBJ1-6
CDR3 protein: CASRKMTGVKSPLHF
CDR3 DNA: TGTGCCAGCAGAAAAATGACAGGGGTGAAATCACCCCTCCACTTT

D gene: .
clone size: few
V gene: TRBV6-1
J gene: TRBJ2-1
CDR3 protein: CASFGEGGGLGSYNEQFF
CDR3 DNA: TGTGCCAGCTTCGGAGAAGGAGGGGGGCTCGGGTCCTACAATGAGCAGTTCTTC

D gene: .
clone size: few
V gene: TRBV20-1
J gene: TRBJ1-1
CDR3 protein: CSARSTGQSRGTEAFF
CDR3 DNA: TGCAGTGCTAGATCGACAGGTCAAAGCCGGGGTACTGAAGCTTTCTTT

D gene: TRBD2
clone size: few
V gene: TRBV6-2/TRBV6-3
J gene: TRBJ2-7
CDR3 protein: CASSYPSGRVSYEQYF
CDR3 DNA: TGTGCCAGCAGTTACCCTAGCGGGAGAGTGTCCTACGAGCAGTACTTC

D gene: .
clone size: few
V gene: TRBV6-5
J gene: TRBJ2-7
CDR3 protein: CASSQQWLGNPGSEQYF
CDR3 DNA: TGTGCCAGCAGCCAACAGTGGCTAGGCAACCCCGGATCCGAGCAGTACTTC

D gene: .
clone size: few
V gene: TRBV2
J gene: TRBJ1-2
CDR3 protein: CAGTEGGNYGYTF
CDR3 DNA: TGTGCCGGAACAGAGGGGGGCAATTATGGCTACACCTTC

D gene: .
clone size: .
V gene: TRBV5-1
J gene: TRBJ2-5
CDR3 protein: CASSFGYPTQETQYF
CDR3 DNA: TGCGCCAGCAGCTTTGGCTACCCAACCCAAGAGACCCAGTACTTC

D gene: .
clone size: few
V gene: TRBV5-4
J gene: TRBJ1-1
CDR3 protein: CASNPQKGGNTEAFF
CDR3 DNA: TGTGCCAGCAACCCCCAAAAGGGCGGCAACACTGAAGCTTTCTTT

D gene: .
clone size: few
V gene: TRBV20-1
J gene: TRBJ1-6
CDR3 protein: CSAREGPDFSPLHF
CDR3 DNA: TGCAGTGCTAGAGAAGGTCCGGATTTTTCACCCCTCCACTTT

D gene: .
clone size: .
V gene: TRBV28
J gene: TRBJ1-5
CDR3 protein: CASSLSGYSNQPQHF
CDR3 DNA: TGTGCCAGCAGTTTGTCAGGTTATAGCAATCAGCCCCAGCATTTT

D gene: TRBD2
clone size: .
V gene: TRBV7-2
J gene: TRBJ2-3
CDR3 protein: CASSLQGLAGGPTDTQYF
CDR3 DNA: TGTGCCAGCAGCTTACAGGGACTAGCGGGAGGGCCCACAGATACGCAGTATTTT

D gene: .
clone size: many
V gene: TRBV6-5
J gene: TRBJ1-5
CDR3 protein: CASSPQGHSNQPQHF
CDR3 DNA: TGTGCCAGCAGTCCACAGGGACATAGCAATCAGCCCCAGCATTTT

D gene: TRBD2
clone size: few
V gene: TRBV12-3/TRBV12-4
J gene: TRBJ2-3
CDR3 protein: CASSGLAGTSTDTQYF
CDR3 DNA: TGTGCCAGCAGCGGATTAGCGGGAACGAGCACAGATACGCAGTATTTT

D gene: TRBD2
clone size: once
V gene: TRBV7-9
J gene: TRBJ2-3
CDR3 protein: CASSMRLAGGTDTQYF
CDR3 DNA: TGTGCCAGCAGCATGCGACTAGCGGGAGGCACAGATACGCAGTATTTT

D gene: .
clone size: few
V gene: TRBV5-1
J gene: TRBJ2-5
CDR3 protein: CASSLSGGSFSRQETQYF
CDR3 DNA: TGCGCCAGCAGCTTGTCAGGGGGGTCGTTTTCCCGACAAGAGACCCAGTACTTC

D gene: .
clone size: .
V gene: TRBV28
J gene: TRBJ1-3
CDR3 protein: CASRIGSKGGNTIYF
CDR3 DNA: TGTGCCAGCAGAATCGGCTCAAAAGGGGGAAACACCATATATTTT

D gene: .
clone size: .
V gene: TRBV7-2
J gene: TRBJ1-4
CDR3 protein: CASSLQPTNEKLFF
CDR3 DNA: TGTGCCAGCAGCCTACAGCCAACTAATGAAAAACTGTTTTTT

D gene: .
clone size: few
V gene: TRBV12-5
J gene: TRBJ1-1
CDR3 protein: CASGRDVPLNTEAFF
CDR3 DNA: TGTGCTAGTGGTCGGGACGTCCCGTTGAACACTGAAGCTTTCTTT